This T cell receptor beta chain was retrieved from a study of T cells after yellow fever vaccination. Whole-study results and caveats: Post-booster reappearance was seen for most primary-vaccination clones (around 96% CD4, around 89% CD8). The bulk population could contribute abundant contaminating clonotypes to FACS-sorted repertoires.

Trimming took off 3 bases at V and 10 bases at J, with 4 bases between the two ends. In germline, CDR1 is WSHSY, CDR2 SAAADI. CDR3 size: 10 residues. This clonotype was counted ten times or more. Its specificity is unknown. A universal primer site and UMIs were added as TCR cDNA was made by 5'RACE template switching. In TCRdb, the 5' RACE reads were re-called with MiXCR into one record per CDR3 protein. The profile shows under 300,000 distinct CDR3 sequences, 6% to 7.5% of them singletons. This TCR came from a man aged 25 to 45 who received the YFV17D yellow fever vaccine. Sequencing was performed on CD4+ T cells sorted from PBMCs, taken 15 days after the yellow fever booster vaccination. This rearrangement joins TRBV10-2 to TRBJ2-1; D not certain. In nucleotides, the CDR3 is TGCGCCAGCAGTGAAGGCGAGCAGTTCTTC. Protein sequence: CASSEGEQFF.